A selection of T cell receptor beta chains follows, all from one sample in a study of blood T cell repertoires in COVID-19. The method was immunoSEQ multiplex PCR; TCRdb's version includes in-frame clones alone and lacks a portion of them. The data hold around 230,000 clones, with roughly 88% observed a single time. Sequenced sample: peripheral blood. These receptors all come from a man aged 40-49 years with acute or convalescent COVID-19. Each CDR3 is given with its conserved first and last residue. D genes are given only for firm matches. Size values are once, few and many counts, or a class for expanded clones, and some rows have none.

v_gene: TRBV3-1/TRBV3-2; abundance: NA; j_gene: TRBJ2-7; d_gene: NA; CDR3aa: CASSQRSTYEQYF; CDR3nt: TGTGCCAGCAGCCAACGGTCCACCTACGAGCAGTACTTC
v_gene: TRBV19; abundance: NA; j_gene: TRBJ2-3; d_gene: TRBD2; CDR3aa: CASSTSGRGPDTQYF; CDR3nt: TGTGCCAGTAGTACTAGCGGGAGAGGGCCAGATACGCAGTATTTT
v_gene: TRBV19; abundance: NA; j_gene: TRBJ2-4; d_gene: TRBD2; CDR3aa: CASSGVAGVNIQYF; CDR3nt: TGTGCCAGTAGTGGGGTAGCGGGAGTTAACATTCAGTACTTC
v_gene: TRBV5-1; abundance: NA; j_gene: TRBJ1-2; d_gene: NA; CDR3aa: CASSVSGDVLYGYTF; CDR3nt: TGCGCCAGCAGCGTATCAGGGGACGTGTTATATGGCTACACCTTC
v_gene: TRBV12-5; abundance: NA; j_gene: TRBJ2-1; d_gene: TRBD2; CDR3aa: CASGQGTSDLHPNEQFF; CDR3nt: TGTGCTAGTGGCCAGGGGACTAGCGACCTACACCCGAATGAGCAGTTCTTC
v_gene: TRBV6-5; abundance: NA; j_gene: TRBJ2-2; d_gene: NA; CDR3aa: CASSILAGNTGELFF; CDR3nt: NA
v_gene: TRBV3-1/TRBV3-2; abundance: NA; j_gene: TRBJ1-2; d_gene: TRBD1; CDR3aa: CASSQETTGDDGYTF; CDR3nt: TGTGCCAGCAGCCAAGAGACGACAGGGGACGATGGCTACACCTTC
v_gene: TRBV7-2; abundance: NA; j_gene: TRBJ1-2; d_gene: TRBD1; CDR3aa: CASSLVFRGSHGYTF; CDR3nt: TGTGCCAGCAGCTTAGTCTTCAGGGGGTCCCATGGCTACACCTTC
v_gene: TRBV10-3; abundance: NA; j_gene: TRBJ2-1; d_gene: TRBD2; CDR3aa: CAISPSGPYNEQFF; CDR3nt: TGTGCCATCAGTCCTAGCGGCCCCTACAATGAGCAGTTCTTC
v_gene: TRBV2; abundance: NA; j_gene: TRBJ2-7; d_gene: TRBD2; CDR3aa: CASSERGLPSYEQYF; CDR3nt: TGTGCCAGCAGTGAAAGGGGACTACCCTCCTACGAGCAGTACTTC
v_gene: TRBV7-9; abundance: NA; j_gene: TRBJ2-5; d_gene: NA; CDR3aa: CASSFGFMGQLETQYF; CDR3nt: TGTGCCAGCAGCTTCGGGTTTATGGGACAATTGGAGACCCAGTACTTC
v_gene: TRBV27; abundance: NA; j_gene: TRBJ2-3; d_gene: NA; CDR3aa: CASSPWTAPDTQYF; CDR3nt: TGTGCCAGCAGTCCTTGGACTGCCCCAGATACGCAGTATTTT
v_gene: TRBV2; abundance: NA; j_gene: TRBJ1-1; d_gene: NA; CDR3aa: CASREQGKNTEAFF; CDR3nt: TGTGCCAGCAGGGAACAGGGAAAGAACACTGAAGCTTTCTTT
v_gene: TRBV5-1; abundance: NA; j_gene: TRBJ2-7; d_gene: NA; CDR3aa: CASSPTPSDSGASYEQYF; CDR3nt: TGCGCCAGCAGCCCTACCCCTTCCGATAGCGGTGCCTCCTACGAGCAGTACTTC
v_gene: TRBV25-1; abundance: NA; j_gene: TRBJ2-5; d_gene: TRBD2; CDR3aa: CASSEAGGPGETQYF; CDR3nt: TGTGCCAGCAGTGAAGCGGGAGGGCCTGGCGAGACCCAGTACTTC
v_gene: TRBV30; abundance: NA; j_gene: TRBJ2-3; d_gene: TRBD2; CDR3aa: CAWSLSGAPGDTQYF; CDR3nt: TGTGCCTGGAGTCTTAGCGGGGCCCCGGGAGATACGCAGTATTTT
v_gene: TRBV19; abundance: NA; j_gene: TRBJ2-7; d_gene: TRBD1; CDR3aa: CASSRTGTIYEQYF; CDR3nt: TGTGCCAGTAGCAGGACAGGGACAATCTACGAGCAGTACTTC
v_gene: TRBV7-2; abundance: NA; j_gene: TRBJ2-7; d_gene: NA; CDR3aa: CASSLARPRGEQYF; CDR3nt: TGTGCCAGCAGCTTAGCGCGGCCCCGGGGCGAGCAGTACTTC
v_gene: TRBV29-1; abundance: once; j_gene: TRBJ2-1; d_gene: NA; CDR3aa: CSVEMAARRENINEQFF; CDR3nt: TGCAGCGTTGAGATGGCTGCGAGGAGGGAGAATATCAATGAGCAGTTCTTC
v_gene: TRBV7-8; abundance: NA; j_gene: TRBJ1-2; d_gene: TRBD1; CDR3aa: CASRQTGNYGYTF; CDR3nt: TGTGCCAGCAGACAGACAGGGAACTATGGCTACACCTTC
v_gene: TRBV9; abundance: NA; j_gene: TRBJ2-3; d_gene: TRBD2; CDR3aa: CASSVGGGSGDTQYF; CDR3nt: TGTGCCAGCAGCGTAGGGGGCGGGAGTGGAGATACGCAGTATTTT
v_gene: TRBV19; abundance: NA; j_gene: TRBJ1-5; d_gene: NA; CDR3aa: CASSALSSVGTNNQPQHF; CDR3nt: TGTGCCAGTAGTGCCCTCTCCTCGGTCGGGACAAACAATCAGCCCCAGCATTTT
v_gene: TRBV5-1; abundance: NA; j_gene: TRBJ2-7; d_gene: NA; CDR3aa: CASSLAPGNTYEQYF; CDR3nt: TGCGCCAGCAGCTTGGCTCCGGGAAACACCTACGAGCAGTACTTC
v_gene: TRBV7-2; abundance: few; j_gene: TRBJ1-1; d_gene: NA; CDR3aa: CASSARQHLGTEAFF; CDR3nt: TGTGCCAGCAGCGCCCGACAGCACTTGGGCACTGAAGCTTTCTTT
v_gene: TRBV5-5; abundance: NA; j_gene: TRBJ1-1; d_gene: NA; CDR3aa: CASSFPGDVDTEAFF; CDR3nt: TGTGCCAGCAGCTTCCCAGGGGACGTTGACACTGAAGCTTTCTTT
v_gene: TRBV29-1; abundance: NA; j_gene: TRBJ2-7; d_gene: NA; CDR3aa: CSVTGLAYEQYF; CDR3nt: TGCAGCGTTACCGGGTTAGCCTACGAGCAGTACTTC
v_gene: TRBV5-4; abundance: NA; j_gene: TRBJ2-5; d_gene: TRBD2; CDR3aa: CASSPGLAGETQYF; CDR3nt: TGTGCCAGCAGCCCGGGACTAGCGGGAGAGACCCAGTACTTC
v_gene: TRBV30; abundance: NA; j_gene: TRBJ1-6; d_gene: NA; CDR3aa: CASEPGGMASPLHF; CDR3nt: TGTGCCTCTGAACCGGGGGGAATGGCTTCACCCCTCCACTTT
v_gene: TRBV6-2/TRBV6-3; abundance: NA; j_gene: TRBJ1-5; d_gene: NA; CDR3aa: CASSSKIRQRSNQPQHF; CDR3nt: TGTGCCAGCAGTTCTAAGATTCGACAGCGAAGCAATCAGCCCCAGCATTTT
v_gene: TRBV7-9; abundance: NA; j_gene: TRBJ2-1; d_gene: TRBD1; CDR3aa: CASIKGTGLGEQFF; CDR3nt: TGTGCCAGCATCAAAGGGACAGGGCTAGGAGAGCAGTTCTTC
v_gene: TRBV30; abundance: NA; j_gene: TRBJ1-4; d_gene: NA; CDR3aa: CATKEQGGNEKLFF; CDR3nt: TGTGCCACTAAAGAACAGGGTGGAAATGAAAAACTGTTTTTT
v_gene: TRBV30; abundance: NA; j_gene: TRBJ2-1; d_gene: NA; CDR3aa: CAWSRPGVDNEQFF; CDR3nt: TGTGCCTGGAGCCGCCCCGGGGTCGACAATGAGCAGTTCTTC
v_gene: TRBV7-3; abundance: NA; j_gene: TRBJ1-2; d_gene: TRBD1; CDR3aa: CASSPDGDSNYGYTF; CDR3nt: TGTGCCAGCAGCCCCGACGGGGACAGCAACTATGGCTACACCTTC
v_gene: TRBV7-9; abundance: NA; j_gene: TRBJ1-1; d_gene: NA; CDR3aa: CASSSDWTEAFF; CDR3nt: TGTGCCAGCAGCTCGGACTGGACTGAAGCTTTCTTT
v_gene: TRBV18; abundance: NA; j_gene: TRBJ1-4; d_gene: NA; CDR3aa: CASSPRGSNEKLFF; CDR3nt: TGTGCCAGCTCACCACGAGGGTCTAATGAAAAACTGTTTTTT
v_gene: TRBV5-1; abundance: NA; j_gene: TRBJ1-1; d_gene: TRBD1; CDR3aa: CASSWPDRGLTEAFF; CDR3nt: TGCGCCAGCAGCTGGCCGGACAGGGGGCTTACTGAAGCTTTCTTT
v_gene: TRBV27; abundance: NA; j_gene: TRBJ1-2; d_gene: TRBD1; CDR3aa: CASSSLQGAEGYTF; CDR3nt: TGTGCCAGCAGTTCCCTACAGGGGGCGGAAGGCTACACCTTC
v_gene: TRBV19; abundance: NA; j_gene: TRBJ2-1; d_gene: NA; CDR3aa: CASSISRSSYNEQFF; CDR3nt: TGTGCCAGTAGTATCTCGCGAAGCTCCTACAATGAGCAGTTCTTC
v_gene: TRBV19; abundance: NA; j_gene: TRBJ1-1; d_gene: TRBD1; CDR3aa: CASSIDRVMNTEAFF; CDR3nt: TGTGCCAGTAGTATCGACAGGGTTATGAACACTGAAGCTTTCTTT
v_gene: TRBV5-1; abundance: NA; j_gene: TRBJ2-1; d_gene: NA; CDR3aa: CASSAKPLESYNEQFF; CDR3nt: TGCGCCAGCAGCGCGAAACCGCTAGAATCCTACAATGAGCAGTTCTTC
v_gene: TRBV30; abundance: NA; j_gene: TRBJ1-1; d_gene: NA; CDR3aa: CAWNLGQPEAFF; CDR3nt: TGTGCCTGGAACTTAGGACAGCCGGAAGCTTTCTTT
v_gene: TRBV2; abundance: NA; j_gene: TRBJ2-5; d_gene: NA; CDR3aa: CASSEEGGETQYF; CDR3nt: TGTGCCAGCAGTGAAGAAGGGGGAGAGACCCAGTACTTC
v_gene: TRBV19; abundance: NA; j_gene: TRBJ2-7; d_gene: TRBD2; CDR3aa: CASGTSGTYEQYF; CDR3nt: TGTGCCAGTGGGACTAGCGGTACCTACGAGCAGTACTTC
v_gene: TRBV7-9; abundance: NA; j_gene: TRBJ1-2; d_gene: NA; CDR3aa: CASSTGGGYGYTF; CDR3nt: TGTGCCAGCAGCACGGGGGGCGGCTATGGCTACACCTTC
v_gene: TRBV9; abundance: NA; j_gene: TRBJ1-3; d_gene: NA; CDR3aa: CANRIPVGQGGMGNTIYF; CDR3nt: TGTGCCAACCGTATACCCGTCGGCCAGGGTGGGATGGGAAACACCATATATTTT
v_gene: TRBV11-2; abundance: once; j_gene: TRBJ1-1; d_gene: TRBD1; CDR3aa: CASSPGQGTEAFF; CDR3nt: TGTGCCAGCAGCCCGGGACAGGGCACTGAAGCTTTCTTT
v_gene: TRBV18; abundance: NA; j_gene: TRBJ1-4; d_gene: NA; CDR3aa: CASSPGVATNEKLFF; CDR3nt: TGTGCCAGCTCACCAGGAGTTGCAACTAATGAAAAACTGTTTTTT
v_gene: TRBV9; abundance: NA; j_gene: TRBJ1-3; d_gene: TRBD1; CDR3aa: CASSPDRGAGNTIYF; CDR3nt: TGTGCCAGCAGCCCAGACAGGGGGGCAGGAAACACCATATATTTT
v_gene: TRBV9; abundance: NA; j_gene: TRBJ2-5; d_gene: NA; CDR3aa: CASSVDGPPLGETQYF; CDR3nt: TGTGCCAGCAGCGTAGATGGGCCCCCACTGGGAGAGACCCAGTACTTC
v_gene: TRBV7-2; abundance: NA; j_gene: TRBJ1-1; d_gene: NA; CDR3aa: CASSLAGRRAEAFF; CDR3nt: TGTGCCAGCAGCTTAGCGGGTAGGAGGGCTGAAGCTTTCTTT